This T cell receptor beta chain was identified during a study of technical replicates of blood from a handful of donors. The V and J ends lost 7 bases and 8 bases respectively, with 9 bases between them. The CDR3 sequence is 11 residues long. CDR1 and CDR2 (germline): SGDLS, YYNGEE. This clone was seen only once. The assay was immunoSEQ multiplex PCR, and TCRdb's table has in-frame clones only and misses some. This table holds 56,000 or so clones, just under 95% found once. The TCR comes from a human donor in good health. Some clones in this sample may be carry-over from other donors' samples. Sequencing was performed on PBMCs. The chain combines TRBV9 with TRBJ2-2, with a possible D match to TRBD2 (6 bases). As DNA, the CDR3 is TGTGCCAGCGGAGGGCGAGGGGAGCTGTTTTTT. Translating it yields CASGGRGELFF.